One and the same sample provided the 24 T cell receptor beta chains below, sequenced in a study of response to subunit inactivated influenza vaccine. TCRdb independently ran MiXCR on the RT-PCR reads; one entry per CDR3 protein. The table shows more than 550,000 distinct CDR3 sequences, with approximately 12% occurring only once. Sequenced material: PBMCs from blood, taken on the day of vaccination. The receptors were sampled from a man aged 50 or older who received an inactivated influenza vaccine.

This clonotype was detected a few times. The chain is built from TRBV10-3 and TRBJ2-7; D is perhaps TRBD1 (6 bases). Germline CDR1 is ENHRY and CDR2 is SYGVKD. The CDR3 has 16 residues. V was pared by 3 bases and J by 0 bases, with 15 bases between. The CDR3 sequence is CAISDPGAKSSYEQYF. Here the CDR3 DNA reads TGTGCCATCAGTGATCCAGGGGCCAAAAGCTCCTACGAGCAGTACTTC.

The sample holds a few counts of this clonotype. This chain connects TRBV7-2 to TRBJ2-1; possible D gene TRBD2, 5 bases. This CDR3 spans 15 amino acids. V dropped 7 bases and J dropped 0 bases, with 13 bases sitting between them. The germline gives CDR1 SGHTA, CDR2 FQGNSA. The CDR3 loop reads CASTTEASSYNEQFF. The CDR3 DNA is TGTGCCAGCACCACGGAGGCTAGCTCCTACAATGAGCAGTTCTTC.

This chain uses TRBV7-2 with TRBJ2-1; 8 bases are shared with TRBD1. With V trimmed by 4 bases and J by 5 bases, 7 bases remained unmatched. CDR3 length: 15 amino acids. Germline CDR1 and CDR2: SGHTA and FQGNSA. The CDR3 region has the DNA TGTGCCAGCAGCTCAGGGACAGGAGGGGACAATGAGCAGTTCTTC. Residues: CASSSGTGGDNEQFF.

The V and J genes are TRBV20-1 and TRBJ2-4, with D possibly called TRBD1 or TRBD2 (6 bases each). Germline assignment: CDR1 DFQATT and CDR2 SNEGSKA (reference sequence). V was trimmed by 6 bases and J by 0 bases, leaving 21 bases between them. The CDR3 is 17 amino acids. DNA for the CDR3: TGCAGTGCCCCACAGGGATCGGGAGTAGGAGCCAAAAACATTCAGTACTTC. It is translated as CSAPQGSGVGAKNIQYF.

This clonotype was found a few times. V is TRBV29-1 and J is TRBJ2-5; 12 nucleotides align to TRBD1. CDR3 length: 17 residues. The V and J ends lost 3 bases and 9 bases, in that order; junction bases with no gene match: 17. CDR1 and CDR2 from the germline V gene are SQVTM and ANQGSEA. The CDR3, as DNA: TGCAGCGTTGACGAGGGGACAGGGGGCGCCTGGAGGAAGGCCCAGTACTTC. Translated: CSVDEGTGGAWRKAQYF.

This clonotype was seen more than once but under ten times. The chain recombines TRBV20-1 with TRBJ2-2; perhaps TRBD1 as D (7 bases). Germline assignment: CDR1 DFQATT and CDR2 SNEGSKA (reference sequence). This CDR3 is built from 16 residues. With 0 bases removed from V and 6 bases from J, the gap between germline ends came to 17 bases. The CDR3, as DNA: TGCAGTGCTAGAGACCCCCGCGGGACAGAAGCCGGGGAGCTGTTTTTT. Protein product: CSARDPRGTEAGELFF.

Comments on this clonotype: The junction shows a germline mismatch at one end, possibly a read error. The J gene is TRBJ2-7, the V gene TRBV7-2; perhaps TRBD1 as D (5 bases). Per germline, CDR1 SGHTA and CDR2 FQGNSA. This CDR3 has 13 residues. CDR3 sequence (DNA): TGTGCCAGCAGCTTAACAGGAAACTACGAGCTGTACTTC. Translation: CASSLTGNYELYF.

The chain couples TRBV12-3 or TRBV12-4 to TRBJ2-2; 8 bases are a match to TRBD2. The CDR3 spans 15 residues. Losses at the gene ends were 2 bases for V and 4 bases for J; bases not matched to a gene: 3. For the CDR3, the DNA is TGTGCCAGCAGTTTACGGGGGGGGCTCACCGGGGAGCTGTTTTTT. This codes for CASSLRGGLTGELFF.

Here the CDR3 reads CASSFDRGGQPQHF. The DNA for the CDR3 is TGTGCCAGCAGCTTCGACAGGGGAGGTCAGCCCCAGCATTTT. This chain joins TRBV7-8 and TRBJ1-5, with 8 bases matching TRBD1. The CDR3 extends over 14 amino acids. The junction had 4 bases not matched to a gene; V was cut back by 3 bases and J by 6 bases. Germline CDR1 SGHVS, CDR2 FQNEAQ.

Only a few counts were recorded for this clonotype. DNA of the CDR3: TGCGCCAGCAGCGTGACGGGACTAGAGTTGAATGAGCAGTTCTTC. It codes for CASSVTGLELNEQFF. The V and J genes are TRBV5-1 and TRBJ2-1, with TRBD2 identical over 8 bases. Per germline, CDR1 SGHRS and CDR2 YFSETQ. Trimming removed 4 bases from V and 7 bases from J; junction bases left unmatched: 10. CDR3 size: 15 residues.

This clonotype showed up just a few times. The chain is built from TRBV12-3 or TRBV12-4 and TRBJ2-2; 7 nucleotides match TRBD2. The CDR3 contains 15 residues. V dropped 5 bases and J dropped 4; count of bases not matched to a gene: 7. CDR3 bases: TGTGCCAGCAGTATCCGGGACTACACCACCGGGGAGCTGTTTTTT. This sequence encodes CASSIRDYTTGELFF.

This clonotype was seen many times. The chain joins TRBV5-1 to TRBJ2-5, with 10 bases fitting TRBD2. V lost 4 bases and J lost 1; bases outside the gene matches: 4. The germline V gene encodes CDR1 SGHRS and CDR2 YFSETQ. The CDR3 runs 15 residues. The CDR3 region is CASSEASGGQETQYF. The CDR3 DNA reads TGCGCCAGCAGCGAAGCTAGCGGGGGCCAAGAGACCCAGTACTTC.

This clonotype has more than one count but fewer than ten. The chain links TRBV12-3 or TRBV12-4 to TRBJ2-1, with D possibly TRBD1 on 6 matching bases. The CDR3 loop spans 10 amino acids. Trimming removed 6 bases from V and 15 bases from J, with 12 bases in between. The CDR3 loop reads CASRGTGWFF. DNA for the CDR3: TGTGCCAGCAGGGGAACAGGGTGGTTCTTC.

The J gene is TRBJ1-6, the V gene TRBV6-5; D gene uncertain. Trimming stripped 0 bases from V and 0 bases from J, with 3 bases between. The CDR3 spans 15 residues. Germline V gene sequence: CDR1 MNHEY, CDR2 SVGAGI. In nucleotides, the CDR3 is TGTGCCAGCAGTTACTCTGGCTCCTATAATTCACCCCTCCACTTT. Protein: CASSYSGSYNSPLHF.

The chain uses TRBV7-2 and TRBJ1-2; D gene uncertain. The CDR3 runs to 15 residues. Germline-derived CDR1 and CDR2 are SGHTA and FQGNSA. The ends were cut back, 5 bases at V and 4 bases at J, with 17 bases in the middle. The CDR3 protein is CASSERDGPPYGYTF. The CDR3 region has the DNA TGTGCCAGCAGCGAAAGAGACGGACCGCCCTATGGCTACACCTTC.

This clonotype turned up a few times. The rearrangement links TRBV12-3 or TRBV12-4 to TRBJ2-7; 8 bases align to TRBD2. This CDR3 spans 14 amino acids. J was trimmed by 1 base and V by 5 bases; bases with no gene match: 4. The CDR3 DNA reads TGTGCCAGCAGTCGGGGGGGCCCGTCCTACGAGCAGTACTTC. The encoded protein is CASSRGGPSYEQYF.

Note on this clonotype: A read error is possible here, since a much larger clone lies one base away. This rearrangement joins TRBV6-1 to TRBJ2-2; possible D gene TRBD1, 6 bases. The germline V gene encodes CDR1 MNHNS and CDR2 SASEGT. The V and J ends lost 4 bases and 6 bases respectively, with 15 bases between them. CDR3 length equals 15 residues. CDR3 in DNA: TGTGCCAGCAGTGGACGGACAGAGGATCCCGGGGAGCTGTTTTTT. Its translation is CASSGRTEDPGELFF.

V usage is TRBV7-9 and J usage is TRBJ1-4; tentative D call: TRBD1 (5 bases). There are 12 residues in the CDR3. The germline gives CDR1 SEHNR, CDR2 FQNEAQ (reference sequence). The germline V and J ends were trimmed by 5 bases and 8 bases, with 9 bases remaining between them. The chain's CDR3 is CASSDGGEKLFF. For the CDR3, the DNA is TGTGCCAGCAGCGACGGGGGGGAAAAACTGTTTTTT. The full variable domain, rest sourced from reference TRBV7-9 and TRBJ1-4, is DTGVSQNPRHKITKRGQNVTFRCDPISEHNRLYWYRQTLGQGPEFLTYFQNEAQLEKSRLLSDRFSAERPKGSFSTLEIQRTEQGDSAMYLCASSDGGEKLFFGSGTQLSVL.

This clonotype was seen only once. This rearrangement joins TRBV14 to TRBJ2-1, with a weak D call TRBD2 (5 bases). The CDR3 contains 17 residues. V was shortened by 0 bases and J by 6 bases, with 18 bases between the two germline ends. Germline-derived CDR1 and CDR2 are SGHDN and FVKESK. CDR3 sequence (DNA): TGTGCCAGCAGCCAAGATCGAGTGGGAGTTGACCGCAATGAGCAGTTCTTC. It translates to CASSQDRVGVDRNEQFF.

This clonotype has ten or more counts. The CDR3 here is CSVVRGRYPYEQYF. The CDR3 bases are TGCAGCGTTGTAAGGGGGAGGTACCCCTACGAGCAGTACTTC. The chain uses TRBV29-1 and TRBJ2-7; perhaps D is TRBD1 or TRBD2 (6 bases each). Trimming took 4 bases from V and 2 from J, leaving 15 bases between them. Germline CDR1 and CDR2: SQVTM and ANQGSEA. The CDR3 totals 14 residues.

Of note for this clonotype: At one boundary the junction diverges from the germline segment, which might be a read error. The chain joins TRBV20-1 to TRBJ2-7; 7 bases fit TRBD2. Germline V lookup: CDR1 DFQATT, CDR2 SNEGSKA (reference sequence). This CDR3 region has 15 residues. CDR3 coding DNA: TGCAGTGCTAGAGATCCTGGCGGGAGTACGTACGATCAGTACTTC. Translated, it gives CSARDPGGSTYDQYF.

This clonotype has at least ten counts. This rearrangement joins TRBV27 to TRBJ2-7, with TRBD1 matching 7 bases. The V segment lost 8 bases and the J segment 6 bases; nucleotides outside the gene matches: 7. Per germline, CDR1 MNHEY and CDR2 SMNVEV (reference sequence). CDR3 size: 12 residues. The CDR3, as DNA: TGTGCCAGCTCCTTTACAGGGGCCGAGCAGTACTTC. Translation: CASSFTGAEQYF.

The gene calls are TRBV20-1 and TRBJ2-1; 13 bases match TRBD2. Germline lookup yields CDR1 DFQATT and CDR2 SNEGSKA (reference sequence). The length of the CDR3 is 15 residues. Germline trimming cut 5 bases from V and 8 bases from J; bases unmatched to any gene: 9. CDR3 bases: TGCAGTGCTCCCACACTAGCGGGAGGGCCATATGAGCAGTTCTTC. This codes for CSAPTLAGGPYEQFF.

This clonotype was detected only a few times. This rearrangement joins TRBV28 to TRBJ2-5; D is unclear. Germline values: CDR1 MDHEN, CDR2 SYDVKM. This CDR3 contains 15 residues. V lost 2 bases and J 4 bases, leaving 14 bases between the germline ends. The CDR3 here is CASSLGLPGPETQYF. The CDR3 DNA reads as TGTGCCAGCAGTTTAGGATTGCCCGGCCCAGAGACCCAGTACTTC.